Below, one TCR beta chain is given with its context. The data stem from a study of blood T cell repertoires in COVID-19. At the level of the study: PBMCs, B-cell-depleted T cells, or T cells were the source of the cDNA or gDNA that made up the material.

Germline V lookup: CDR1 MDHEN, CDR2 SYDVKM. V lost 5 bases and J lost 2; bases outside the gene matches: 5. This CDR3 spans 17 amino acids. In the original workflow: The assay estimated nucleated cells by amplifying reference gene primers. Here immunoSEQ multiplex PCR was the method, and the copy in TCRdb shows in-frame clones only, minus some. V, J and clone size reflect that table, while D and trimming were determined from the DNA. Among roughly 90,000 clones listed, 80% were seen once. The material sequenced was peripheral blood. This sequence was found in a woman aged 65 to 85 with acute or convalescent COVID-19. The chain couples TRBV28 to TRBJ2-1; 14 bases agree with TRBD2. CDR3 in amino acids: CASSGTSGRLTYNEQFF. CDR3 coding DNA: TGTGCCAGCAGTGGGACTAGCGGGAGACTAACCTACAATGAGCAGTTCTTC.